Listed here are 11 T cell receptor beta chains from one sample, sequenced in a study of blood T cells in healthy people across ages. Together with a sample-barcoded 5' primer, a J-beta primer mix was included in a second PCR lasting 7 to 11 cycles. MiXCR, applied by TCRdb to the 5' RACE reads, yields one record per CDR3 protein. The table shows 800,000 to 1,000,000 distinct CDR3 sequences, with around 49% occurring only once. The sequencing input was blood. The receptors stem from a man aged 25 to 40 in good health.

The rearrangement links TRBV5-1 to TRBJ1-1; D perhaps matches TRBD1 (6 bases). The length of the CDR3 is 14 residues. Per the germline V gene, CDR1 is SGHRS and CDR2 is YFSETQ. V lost 4 bases, J lost 1 base, and 11 bases lay in between. CDR3 in amino acids: CASSLRTENTEAFF. For the CDR3, the DNA is TGCGCCAGCAGCCTCCGGACAGAGAACACTGAAGCTTTCTTT.

V and J are TRBV6-1 and TRBJ2-5; D is unclear. In germline, CDR1 is MNHNS, CDR2 SASEGT. The CDR3 is 14 residues long. Trimming shortened V by 7 bases and J by 1 base, and 13 bases separated the two germline ends. DNA for the CDR3: TGTGCCAGCATGATGAGCGCTGGCCAAGAGACCCAGTACTTC. Its translation: CASMMSAGQETQYF.

Notes on this clonotype: A junction end diverges from the germline sequence, so it may reflect a read error. The V gene is TRBV7-9, the J gene TRBJ2-6; D perhaps matches TRBD1 (6 bases). The CDR3 has 17 residues. Germline V gene lookup returns CDR1 SEHNR and CDR2 FQNEAQ (reference sequence). CDR3 sequence reads: CTSSSLWDTAGANVLTF. Here the CDR3 DNA reads TGTACCAGCAGCTCTCTTTGGGACACCGCCGGGGCCAACGTCCTGACTTTC.

J is TRBJ2-2 and V is TRBV7-2, with D maybe TRBD1 (5 bases). Per the germline V gene, CDR1 is SGHTA and CDR2 is FQGNSA. This CDR3 comprises 16 residues. The V gene lost 2 bases and the J gene lost 5 bases, with 15 bases spanning the gap. CDR3 protein: CASSLLGLERTGELFF. The CDR3 DNA reads TGTGCCAGCAGCTTATTGGGGCTGGAGCGAACCGGGGAGCTGTTTTTT.

J is TRBJ2-3 and V is TRBV7-2; TRBD1 matches at 8 bases. Germline lookup yields CDR1 SGHTA and CDR2 FQGNSA. V lost 5 bases to trimming and J lost 3 bases; unmatched junction nucleotides: 7. CDR3 length: 15 amino acids. In DNA, the CDR3 is TGTGCCAGCAGCACCTGGACAGGGTTGACAGATACGCAGTATTTT. Translation: CASSTWTGLTDTQYF.

The chain uses TRBV20-1 and TRBJ1-5, with D possibly being TRBD1 (5 bases). Germline V gene lookup returns CDR1 DFQATT and CDR2 SNEGSKA (reference sequence). CDR3 length equals 15 residues. The V and J ends lost 2 bases and 0 bases respectively, with 11 bases between them. The CDR3 sequence: CSARSTAYSNQPQHF. The DNA of the CDR3 is TGCAGTGCTAGATCGACAGCGTATAGCAATCAGCCCCAGCATTTT.

In this sample, this clonotype turned up many times. This chain joins TRBV6-2 or TRBV6-3 and TRBJ2-3, with D possibly being TRBD2 (5 bases). Trimming took 8 bases from V and 8 from J, leaving 8 bases between them. The CDR3 runs to 10 residues. Per germline, CDR1 MNHEY and CDR2 SVGEGT. The CDR3 DNA reads as TGTGCCAGCGGACGGGGTACGCAGTATTTT. Its protein is CASGRGTQYF.

The gene calls are TRBV7-2 and TRBJ2-7, with 13 bases matching TRBD2. The J call is in doubt because the DNA end fits TRBJ2-5 better. The CDR3 runs 16 residues. Germline V gives CDR1 SGHTA, CDR2 FQGNSA. The CDR3 bases are TGTGCCAGCAGCTCCGGACTAGCGGGGGCCTGGGAGACCCAGTACTTC. Translation: CASSSGLAGAWETQYF.

In DNA form, the CDR3 reads TGTGCCAGCCGGGCCAGCACCGGGGAGCTGTTTTTT. It is translated as CASRASTGELFF. The V gene is TRBV9, the J gene TRBJ2-2; D gene ambiguous. CDR1 is SGDLS and CDR2 is YYNGEE in the germline V gene. The CDR3 spans 12 residues. V was pared by 7 bases and J by 4 bases, with 8 bases between.

The V gene is TRBV7-2, the J gene TRBJ2-3; D may correspond to TRBD1 or TRBD2 (5 bases each). CDR3 size: 17 residues. Germline V gene lookup returns CDR1 SGHTA and CDR2 FQGNSA. V lost 1 base, J lost 4 bases, and 18 bases lay in between. The DNA for the CDR3 is TGTGCCAGCAGCTTAGAGGGTAGGGCTAGCAGGGCAGATACGCAGTATTTT. Its translation is CASSLEGRASRADTQYF.

The chain has TRBV3-1 and TRBJ2-1, with D possibly being TRBD2 (5 bases). From germline, CDR1 is LGHDT and CDR2 YNNKEL (reference sequence). Trimming stripped 4 bases from V and 5 bases from J, with 18 bases between. There are 16 residues in the CDR3. This CDR3 reads CASSPPRVRGNNEQFF. CDR3 coding DNA: TGTGCCAGCAGCCCCCCCCGAGTCCGGGGTAACAATGAGCAGTTCTTC.